Listed here are 23 T cell receptor beta chains from one sample, sequenced in a study of T cell responses to AZD1222 COVID-19 vaccine. Sequencing was performed with immunoSEQ multiplex PCR; in TCRdb, only in-frame clones are kept and a portion is missing. In the table there are fewer than 200,000 clones, almost 90% of which are singletons. The specimen comprised peripheral blood, sampled on day 0 of AZD1222 vaccination. Receptors originate from an adult in good health.

The rearrangement joins TRBV28 to TRBJ2-7, with D possibly being TRBD1 (8 bases). This CDR3 spans 15 amino acids. V shed 2 bases and J shed 6 bases, with 17 bases lying between them. In germline, CDR1 is MDHEN, CDR2 SYDVKM. The DNA of the CDR3 is TGTGCCAGCAGTTTAGCGGGGGCAGGGGGCGCCGAGCAGTACTTC. Protein sequence: CASSLAGAGGAEQYF.

In regard to this clone: The same CDR3 is also encoded by other DNA sequences in this sample. This chain uses TRBV5-1 with TRBJ2-6, with D perhaps matching TRBD1 (8 bases). V dropped 1 base and J dropped 0 bases, with 17 bases sitting between them. Germline V CDR1 and CDR2: SGHRS, YFSETQ. The CDR3 sequence is 19 residues long. Written as DNA, the CDR3 is TGCGCCAGCAGCTTGCACAGGGGGGGGGTCCTCTCTGGGGCCAACGTCCTGACTTTC. Its translation is CASSLHRGGVLSGANVLTF. Together with reference TRBV5-1 and TRBJ2-6, the CDR3 gives the full variable domain: KAGVTQTPRYLIKTRGQQVTLSCSPISGHRSVSWYQQTPGQGLQFLFEYFSETQRNKGNFPGRFSGRQFSNSRSEMNVSTLELGDSALYLCASSLHRGGVLSGANVLTFGAGSRLTVL.

The chain recombines TRBV11-2 with TRBJ1-6; no definite D call. The V gene's germline CDR1 is SGHAT and CDR2 FQNNGV. The CDR3 sequence is 18 residues long. With 5 bases removed from V and 5 bases from J, the gap between germline ends came to 22 bases. The chain's CDR3 is CASSPSFVARYHNSPLHF. In DNA, the CDR3 is TGTGCCAGCAGCCCTTCCTTTGTGGCCAGGTATCATAATTCACCCCTCCACTTT.

The rearrangement uses TRBV5-1 and TRBJ1-4, with no clear D. Per germline, CDR1 SGHRS and CDR2 YFSETQ. This CDR3 has 14 amino acids. Between the trimmed V and J ends, which lost 8 bases and 3 bases, there was a span of 14 bases. For the CDR3, the DNA is TGCGCCAGTTCAACGTTGGCAGCTAATGAAAAACTGTTTTTT. Protein sequence: CASSTLAANEKLFF.

The DNA for the CDR3 is TGTGCCAGCAGCCTAAGGGGGCGGACTGACTTCCAGACCCAGTACTTC. Its translation: CASSLRGRTDFQTQYF. J is TRBJ2-5 and V is TRBV3-1 (or the pseudogene TRBV3-2); 7 bases agree with TRBD1. With V trimmed by 4 bases and J by 6 bases, 14 bases remained unmatched. Germline V lookup: CDR1 LGHDT, CDR2 YNNKEL (reference sequence). The CDR3 contains 16 residues.

The table lists this clone with a few counts. J is TRBJ2-2 and V is TRBV7-2; TRBD2 might be the D (6 bases). There are 14 residues in the CDR3. The ends were cut back, 4 bases at V and 4 bases at J, with 10 bases in the middle. The germline V gene encodes CDR1 SGHTA and CDR2 FQGNSA. CDR3 DNA: TGTGCCAGCAGCTCCCCGGGACTCACCGGGGAGCTGTTTTTT. Residues: CASSSPGLTGELFF. The variable domain in full, with the rest retrieved from reference TRBV7-2 and TRBJ2-2, is GAGVSQSPSNKVTEKGKDVELRCDPISGHTALYWYRQSLGQGLEFLIYFQGNSAPDKSGLPSDRFSAERTGGSVSTLTIQRTQQEDSAVYLCASSSPGLTGELFFGEGSRLTVL.

The V and J genes are TRBV4-2 and TRBJ1-1; D gene unclear. This CDR3 spans 13 amino acids. CDR1 and CDR2 (germline): LGHNA, YNFKEQ. Trimming took 4 bases from V and 7 from J, leaving 13 bases between them. The CDR3 bases are TGTGCCAGCAGCCCGCTAGTTGAGATTGAAGCTTTCTTT. Translated: CASSPLVEIEAFF.

The chain carries TRBV6-5 and TRBJ2-7; 13 bases line up with TRBD2. The CDR3 spans 15 residues. Germline assignment: CDR1 MNHEY and CDR2 SVGAGI. The trim removed 7 bases at V and 5 bases at J, leaving 8 bases unmatched. CDR3 sequence: CASIAGLAGAHEQYF. The DNA for the CDR3 is TGTGCCAGCATTGCCGGACTAGCGGGAGCCCACGAGCAGTACTTC.

V usage is TRBV27 and J usage is TRBJ1-6, with D unresolved. The CDR3 extends over 15 amino acids. Germline-derived CDR1 and CDR2 are MNHEY and SMNVEV (reference sequence). The V end was cut by 6 bases, the J end by 0 bases, with 9 bases between. For the CDR3, the DNA is TGTGCCAGCAGAGACCCAAGCTCCTATAATTCACCCCTCCACTTT. Amino acids: CASRDPSSYNSPLHF.

This clone has just one count. The CDR3 DNA follows: TGTGCCAGCAGTGAGGGCAGGGTAACGGAGACCCAGTACTTC. It codes for CASSEGRVTETQYF. The rearrangement joins TRBV6-1 to TRBJ2-5; D might be TRBD1 (5 bases). The CDR3 runs 14 residues. The germline V and J ends were trimmed by 3 bases and 5 bases, with 13 bases remaining between them. Germline assignment: CDR1 MNHNS and CDR2 SASEGT.

V usage is TRBV19 and J usage is TRBJ1-1; D remains unclear. The CDR3 has 13 amino acids. V was pared by 2 bases and J by 5 bases, with 9 bases between. The germline gives CDR1 LNHDA, CDR2 SQIVND (reference sequence). CDR3 nucleotide sequence: TGTGCCAGTAGTATAATGGGGTCTACTGAAGCTTTCTTT. Residues: CASSIMGSTEAFF.

The chain is built from TRBV6-5 and TRBJ2-2, with D tentatively TRBD1 (5 bases). Germline V gives CDR1 MNHEY, CDR2 SVGAGI. The CDR3 totals 14 residues. V lost 2 bases and J 3 bases, leaving 7 bases between the germline ends. CDR3 sequence reads: CASSYDRDTGELFF. The CDR3 DNA sequence: TGTGCCAGCAGTTACGACAGAGACACCGGGGAGCTGTTTTTT.

CDR3 in DNA: TGTGCCAGCAGTTTATTATCGGGGGGTAATTCACCCCTCCACTTT. Residues: CASSLLSGGNSPLHF. The rearrangement joins TRBV27 to TRBJ1-6; D is perhaps TRBD1 (5 bases). CDR3 length equals 15 residues. Germline-derived CDR1 and CDR2 are MNHEY and SMNVEV (reference sequence). The V gene lost 1 base and the J gene lost 6 bases, with 10 bases spanning the gap.

In this sample, this clone turned up once. The chain links TRBV11-2 to TRBJ1-5, with 7 bases fitting TRBD1. CDR1 and CDR2 from the germline V gene are SGHAT and FQNNGV. Losses at the gene ends were 4 bases for V and 4 bases for J; bases not matched to a gene: 4. The CDR3 extends over 14 amino acids. The CDR3 protein is CASSSGQFNQPQHF. The CDR3 bases are TGTGCCAGCAGCTCGGGACAGTTTAATCAGCCCCAGCATTTT.

J is TRBJ1-1 and V is TRBV6-5, with 8 bases that match TRBD1. The CDR3 is 15 residues long. Looked up from germline, CDR1 is MNHEY and CDR2 is SVGAGI. With V trimmed by 6 bases and J by 5 bases, 11 bases remained unmatched. The CDR3 loop is CASRPRQGRQTEAFF. CDR3 DNA sequence: TGTGCCAGCAGGCCAAGACAGGGGAGACAGACTGAAGCTTTCTTT.

As to this clone: Additional DNA sequences in this sample encode the identical CDR3. This rearrangement joins TRBV28 to TRBJ1-2; no clear D. The CDR3 is 13 residues long. V was pared by 1 base and J by 4 bases, with 7 bases between. The germline V gene has CDR1 MDHEN and CDR2 SYDVKM. The CDR3 DNA follows: TGTGCCAGCAGTTTATCGGCGGTCTATGGCTACACCTTC. The encoded protein is CASSLSAVYGYTF.

About this clone itself: The sample carries other DNA sequences with the same CDR3. The V call is TRBV5-4, the J call TRBJ1-4; 10 nucleotides agree with TRBD1. Germline V lookup: CDR1 SGHNT, CDR2 YYREEE (reference sequence). The CDR3 covers 15 residues. V gave up 0 bases and J gave up 5 bases; unmatched junction bases: 1. This chain's CDR3 is CASSLGGQGNEKLFF. In DNA, the CDR3 is TGTGCCAGCAGCTTGGGGGGACAGGGGAATGAAAAACTGTTTTTT.

The CDR3 is CASSFSRAYLSPHTDTQYF. CDR3 DNA: TGTGCCAGCAGTTTTTCTAGGGCCTATCTATCCCCACACACAGATACGCAGTATTTT. The V and J genes are TRBV28 and TRBJ2-3; D ambiguous. Germline V CDR1 and CDR2: MDHEN, SYDVKM. The CDR3 runs 19 residues. V lost 3 bases and J 2 bases, leaving 24 bases between the germline ends.

This chain joins TRBV3-1 (or the pseudogene TRBV3-2) and TRBJ1-6, with 8 bases matching TRBD1. Germline V gives CDR1 LGHDT, CDR2 YNNKEL (reference sequence). V gave up 5 bases and J gave up 10 bases; unmatched junction bases: 4. The CDR3 runs to 13 residues. CDR3 bases: TGTGCCAGCAGCGGACAGGGTGAATCACCCCTCCACTTT. It encodes CASSGQGESPLHF.

The genes are TRBV10-1 and TRBJ2-5; D ambiguous. Germline V gene data show CDR1 as WNHNN and CDR2 as SYGVQD (reference sequence). V lost 2 bases and J lost 1, with 8 bases in between. The CDR3 extends over 14 amino acids. Written as DNA, the CDR3 is TGCGCCAGCAGTGAGAGGCAGTCCCAAGAGACCCAGTACTTC. This codes for CASSERQSQETQYF.

V and J are TRBV27 and TRBJ2-1; D gene ambiguous. The CDR3 covers 13 residues. CDR1 is MNHEY, CDR2 SMNVEV, per germline (reference sequence). V was clipped by 0 bases and J by 4 bases, with 4 bases between them. CDR3 amino acids: CASSLSAYNEQFF. The CDR3, as DNA: TGTGCCAGCAGTTTATCAGCTTACAATGAGCAGTTCTTC.

The chain joins TRBV7-2 to TRBJ1-4; TRBD1 might be the D (5 bases). The germline V and J ends were trimmed by 2 bases and 6 bases, with 10 bases remaining between them. Germline V gives CDR1 SGHTA, CDR2 FQGNSA. The CDR3 has 14 residues. CDR3 in amino acids: CASSLISTDEKLFF. CDR3 bases: TGTGCCAGCAGCTTAATCTCGACAGATGAAAAACTGTTTTTT.

V usage is TRBV29-1 and J usage is TRBJ2-1, with D possibly matching TRBD1 (5 bases). The CDR3 extends over 13 amino acids. Germline V gene sequence: CDR1 SQVTM, CDR2 ANQGSEA. V lost 4 bases, J lost 7 bases, and 14 bases lay in between. The CDR3 spells CSVGGRSWNEQFF. The CDR3 DNA sequence: TGCAGCGTTGGGGGCAGAAGCTGGAATGAGCAGTTCTTC.